A selection of T cell receptor beta chains follows, all from one sample in a study of blood T cell repertoires in COVID-19. Sequenced by immunoSEQ multiplex PCR; TCRdb stores in-frame clones only, minus some. The sample consists of some 390,000 clones, more than 80% of them appearing once. Sequencing used PBMCs or T cells enriched from blood (not recorded which). The origin of the receptors is a man aged 25 to 40 who had recovered from COVID-19. Both conserved end residues are part of each CDR3. The order of the fields is clone size, V gene, J gene, D gene, CDR3 protein, CDR3 DNA. A D gene is named only where the DNA matches it firmly. Size values are once, few and many counts, or a class for expanded clones, and some rows have none.

>.|TRBV27|TRBJ2-2|.
CASSRDFTGELFF
TGTGCCAGCAGCCGGGACTTCACCGGGGAGCTGTTTTTT
>once|TRBV11-2|TRBJ2-3|.
CASRQGVADTQYF
TGTGCCAGCAGACAAGGGGTTGCAGATACGCAGTATTTT
>many|TRBV7-8|TRBJ2-7|.
CASSRQIGASYEQYF
TGTGCCAGCAGCCGTCAAATCGGAGCCTCCTACGAGCAGTACTTC
>.|TRBV5-4|TRBJ2-5|TRBD1
CASSLGKGAGETQYF
TGTGCCAGCAGCTTGGGCAAGGGGGCGGGAGAGACCCAGTACTTC
>.|TRBV12-3/TRBV12-4|TRBJ2-7|.
CASSPGGRSKQYF
TGTGCCAGCAGTCCAGGGGGGAGGTCTAAGCAGTACTTC
>.|TRBV28|TRBJ2-2|TRBD1
CASSSDRGNTGELFF
TGTGCCAGCAGTTCGGACAGGGGGAACACCGGGGAGCTGTTTTTT
>.|TRBV5-6|TRBJ2-7|.
CASSLDGPTYEQYF
TGTGCCAGCAGCTTGGACGGTCCGACCTACGAGCAGTACTTC
>.|TRBV4-1|TRBJ2-3|.
CASSQDLLSGRTDTQYF
TGCGCCAGCAGCCAAGATCTTCTTAGCGGACGCACAGATACGCAGTATTTT
>.|TRBV27|TRBJ2-7|.
CASSLSLYYEQYF
TGTGCCAGCAGTTTAAGCTTGTACTACGAGCAGTACTTC
>.|TRBV29-1|TRBJ2-2|.
CSVSDFNTGELFF
TGCAGCGTTTCGGACTTTAACACCGGGGAGCTGTTTTTT
>.|TRBV11-2|TRBJ1-3|.
CASSQTGSGNTIYF
TGTGCCAGCAGCCAAACAGGGTCCGGAAACACCATATATTTT
>.|TRBV29-1|TRBJ1-2|.
CSVEDQGGYGYTF
TGCAGCGTTGAAGATCAAGGGGGTTATGGCTACACCTTC
>.|TRBV9|TRBJ1-2|.
CASSPQQRGGGGYTF
TGTGCCAGCAGCCCCCAGCAGAGGGGGGGAGGTGGCTACACCTTC
>few|TRBV29-1|TRBJ2-1|TRBD2
CSAEAGGWYNEQFF
TGCAGCGCCGAGGCGGGAGGGTGGTACAATGAGCAGTTCTTC
>.|TRBV5-1|TRBJ1-2|TRBD1
CASSSEGAVGYTF
TGCGCCAGCAGCTCAGAGGGGGCGGTTGGCTACACCTTC
>.|TRBV3-1/TRBV3-2|TRBJ1-6|.
CASSQDSYNSPLHF
TGTGCCAGCAGCCAAGACAGTTATAATTCACCCCTCCACTTT
>.|TRBV12-5|TRBJ2-1|TRBD2
CASGLSTSVGDNEQFF
TGTGCTAGTGGTTTGTCAACTAGCGTAGGGGACAATGAGCAGTTCTTC
>.|TRBV7-2|TRBJ2-7|.
CASSEANRVSYYEQYF
TGTGCCAGCAGCGAAGCCAACAGGGTTTCGTACTACGAGCAGTACTTC
>.|TRBV7-2|TRBJ2-5|TRBD1
CASSRTGSMGSETQYF
TGTGCCAGCAGCCGGACAGGGAGCATGGGGTCAGAGACCCAGTACTTC
>.|TRBV5-5|TRBJ1-5|.
CASSIQGAGGGNQPQHF
TGTGCCAGCAGTATTCAAGGAGCAGGAGGAGGAAATCAGCCCCAGCATTTT
>.|TRBV7-3|TRBJ2-2|TRBD2
CASSSLAGDVTGELFF
TGTGCCAGCAGCTCTCTAGCGGGAGACGTCACCGGGGAGCTGTTTTTT
>.|TRBV7-9|TRBJ1-5|.
CASTVYPGDQPQHF
TGTGCCAGCACCGTCTATCCGGGAGATCAGCCCCAGCATTTT
>.|TRBV7-2|TRBJ2-1|TRBD2
CASSPDGGSYNEQFF
TGTGCCAGCAGCCCAGACGGGGGGTCCTACAATGAGCAGTTCTTC
>.|TRBV7-9|TRBJ2-5|.
CASSFAFTDWTYQETQYF
TGTGCCAGCAGCTTCGCCTTCACAGACTGGACTTACCAAGAGACCCAGTACTTC
>few|TRBV2|TRBJ2-7|.
CASTEAELSYEQYF
TGTGCCAGCACCGAAGCGGAGCTCTCCTACGAGCAGTACTTC
>.|TRBV5-6|TRBJ1-6|.
CASSQNVGAGYNSPLHF
TGTGCCAGCAGCCAAAACGTGGGGGCCGGTTATAATTCACCCCTCCACTTT
>.|TRBV20-1|TRBJ1-4|.
CSANFDEKLFF
TGCAGTGCTAACTTTGATGAAAAACTGTTTTTT
>.|TRBV10-2|TRBJ1-5|.
CASKEGNLNQPQHF
TGCGCCAGCAAGGAGGGGAACCTTAATCAGCCCCAGCATTTT
>once|TRBV19|TRBJ2-1|TRBD1
CASSTVTGVGEQFF
TGTGCCAGTAGTACAGTGACAGGGGTAGGTGAGCAGTTCTTC
>.|TRBV29-1|TRBJ1-1|.
CSVVSQSAEAFF
TGCAGCGTTGTCTCTCAGAGCGCTGAAGCTTTCTTT
>.|TRBV28|TRBJ2-1|.
CASSFRVYNEQFF
TGTGCCAGCAGTTTCAGGGTCTACAATGAGCAGTTCTTC
>.|TRBV5-1|TRBJ2-7|TRBD2
CASSLVSGRERDEQYF
TGCGCCAGCAGCTTGGTAAGCGGGAGGGAAAGAGACGAGCAGTACTTC
>.|TRBV12-3/TRBV12-4|TRBJ1-1|.
CASSLKAEAFF
TGTGCCAGCAGCCTCAAAGCAGAAGCTTTCTTT
>.|TRBV4-1|TRBJ2-7|.
CASSQDQGVGQPFKQYF
TGCGCCAGCAGCCAAGATCAGGGAGTAGGACAGCCGTTTAAGCAGTACTTC
>.|TRBV7-2|TRBJ2-5|TRBD1
CASSAVGRGGPGRTQYF
TGTGCCAGCAGCGCCGTCGGAAGAGGGGGCCCAGGGAGGACCCAGTACTTC
>.|TRBV27|TRBJ1-6|TRBD1
CASSKTGPLSSYNSPLHF
TGTGCCAGCAGTAAGACAGGGCCCCTCTCCTCCTATAATTCACCCCTCCACTTT
>few|TRBV11-1|TRBJ1-2|TRBD1
CASSPQGDYGYTF
TGTGCCAGCAGCCCACAGGGGGACTATGGCTACACCTTC
>once|TRBV12-3/TRBV12-4|TRBJ2-6|.
CASIPHGANVLTF
TGTGCCAGCATCCCCCATGGGGCCAACGTCCTGACTTTC
>.|TRBV28|TRBJ1-4|.
CASMAEGAGSGFF
TGTGCCAGCATGGCGGAAGGGGCCGGTTCGGGGTTTTTT
>once|TRBV27|TRBJ1-6|TRBD1
CASSSPLKGANSPLHF
TGTGCCAGCAGTTCCCCCTTAAAGGGGGCGAATTCACCCCTCCACTTT
>.|TRBV20-1|TRBJ1-5|.
CSASQVRQSNQPQHF
TGCAGTGCTAGTCAGGTCCGACAAAGCAATCAGCCCCAGCATTTT
>.|TRBV28|TRBJ2-3|TRBD2
CASGAGGNDTQYF
TGTGCCAGTGGAGCGGGAGGCAATGATACGCAGTATTTT
>.|TRBV28|TRBJ1-3|.
CASSGDWISGNTIYF
TGTGCCAGCAGTGGGGACTGGATCTCTGGAAACACCATATATTTT
>.|TRBV7-9|TRBJ2-2|.
CASSAYRSTGELFF
TGTGCCAGCAGCGCCTATCGGAGCACCGGGGAGCTGTTTTTT
>.|TRBV7-6|TRBJ2-1|TRBD2
CASSLGGAGSYNEQFF
TGTGCCAGCAGCTTAGGAGGAGCGGGATCCTACAATGAGCAGTTCTTC